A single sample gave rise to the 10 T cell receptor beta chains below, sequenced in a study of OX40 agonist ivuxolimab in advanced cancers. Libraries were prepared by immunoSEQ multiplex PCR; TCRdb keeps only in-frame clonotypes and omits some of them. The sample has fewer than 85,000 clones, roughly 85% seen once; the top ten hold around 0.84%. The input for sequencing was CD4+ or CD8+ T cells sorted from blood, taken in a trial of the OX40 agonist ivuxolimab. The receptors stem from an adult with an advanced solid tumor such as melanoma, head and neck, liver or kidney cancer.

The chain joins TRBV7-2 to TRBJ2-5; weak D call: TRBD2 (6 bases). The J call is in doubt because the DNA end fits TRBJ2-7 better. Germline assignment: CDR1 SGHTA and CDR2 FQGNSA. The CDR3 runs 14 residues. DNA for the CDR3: TGTGCCAGCAGCTTTGGGGGAGGAGCCTACGAGCAGTACTTC. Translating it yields CASSFGGGAYEQYF.

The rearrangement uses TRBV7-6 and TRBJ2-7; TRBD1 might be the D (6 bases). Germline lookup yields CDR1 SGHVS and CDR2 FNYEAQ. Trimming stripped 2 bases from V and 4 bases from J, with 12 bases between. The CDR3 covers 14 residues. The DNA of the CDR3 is TGTGCCAGCAGCTTAAGTAGTCAGGGGTACGAGCAGTACTTC. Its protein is CASSLSSQGYEQYF.

The CDR3 is CASSRTGVETQYF. DNA for the CDR3: TGTGCCAGCAGCCGGACAGGGGTAGAGACCCAGTACTTC. V usage is TRBV7-6 and J usage is TRBJ2-5; TRBD1 matches at 9 bases. Germline V CDR1 and CDR2: SGHVS, FNYEAQ. V shed 5 bases and J 4 bases; nucleotides not matched to a gene: 2. CDR3 length equals 13 residues.

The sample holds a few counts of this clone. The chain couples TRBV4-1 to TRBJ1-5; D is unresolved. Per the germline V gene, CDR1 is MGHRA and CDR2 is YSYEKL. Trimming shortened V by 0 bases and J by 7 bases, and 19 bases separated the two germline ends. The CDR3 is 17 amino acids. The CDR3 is CASSQDLQLGLQQPQHF. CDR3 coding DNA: TGCGCCAGCAGCCAAGATCTCCAGTTAGGGTTGCAACAGCCCCAGCATTTT.

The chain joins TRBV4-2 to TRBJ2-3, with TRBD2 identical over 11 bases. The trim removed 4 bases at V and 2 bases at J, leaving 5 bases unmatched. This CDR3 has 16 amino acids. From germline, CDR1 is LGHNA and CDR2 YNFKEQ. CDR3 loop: CASSPLAGAFTDTQYF. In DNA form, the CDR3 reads TGTGCCAGCAGCCCACTAGCGGGGGCTTTCACAGATACGCAGTATTTT.

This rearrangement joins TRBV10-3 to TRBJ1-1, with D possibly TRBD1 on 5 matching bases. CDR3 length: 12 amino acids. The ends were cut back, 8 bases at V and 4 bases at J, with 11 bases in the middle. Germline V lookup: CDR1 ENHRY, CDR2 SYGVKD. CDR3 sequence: CAIVGDGTEAFF. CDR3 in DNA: TGTGCCATCGTAGGGGATGGCACTGAAGCTTTCTTT.

CDR3: CASSPLMRQPNEKLFF. The CDR3 nucleotides are TGCGCCAGCAGCCCGCTAATGAGACAGCCTAATGAAAAACTGTTTTTT. The chain combines TRBV5-1 with TRBJ1-4; tentatively, D is TRBD1 (5 bases). Germline V gene sequence: CDR1 SGHRS, CDR2 YFSETQ. V lost 4 bases to trimming and J lost 3 bases, with 16 bases between them. The CDR3 has 16 residues.

CDR3 nucleotide sequence: TGCGCCAGCAGCCTCCTAGGGACAGGGAATAATTCACCCCTCCACTTT. Its protein product is CASSLLGTGNNSPLHF. This chain uses TRBV5-1 with TRBJ1-6; 9 bases are shared with TRBD1. V gave up 4 bases and J gave up 5 bases; unmatched junction bases: 7. Looked up from germline, CDR1 is SGHRS and CDR2 is YFSETQ. The CDR3 has 16 residues.

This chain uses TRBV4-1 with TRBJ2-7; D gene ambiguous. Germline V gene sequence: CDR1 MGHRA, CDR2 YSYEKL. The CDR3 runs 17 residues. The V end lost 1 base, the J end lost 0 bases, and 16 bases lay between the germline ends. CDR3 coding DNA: TGCGCCAGCAGCCAAGCACACAGCGACGGAAGCTCCTACGAGCAGTACTTC. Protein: CASSQAHSDGSSYEQYF.

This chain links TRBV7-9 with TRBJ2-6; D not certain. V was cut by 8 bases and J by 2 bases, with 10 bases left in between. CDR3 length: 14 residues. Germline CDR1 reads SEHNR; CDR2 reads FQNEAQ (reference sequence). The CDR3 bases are TGTGCCAGCCAGATCCCAGCTGGGGCCAACGTCCTGACTTTC. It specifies CASQIPAGANVLTF.